The 17 T cell receptor beta chains in this list originate from one sample, sequenced in a study of identical twins. In TCRdb, the 5' RACE reads were re-called with MiXCR into one record per CDR3 protein. Of hundreds of thousands of distinct CDR3 sequences in the sample, 6.1% were seen once. Input material: naive T cells sorted from blood. The receptors originated from a man aged 18 to 29 in good health.

The chain links TRBV19 to TRBJ2-5, with 13 bases matching TRBD2. After removal of 5 bases from V and 9 bases from J, the junction contained 3 bases not matched to a gene. Germline V gene data show CDR1 as LNHDA and CDR2 as SQIVND (reference sequence). CDR3 size: 13 residues. CDR3 sequence (DNA): TGTGCCAGTAGTCACGGACTAGCGGGAGCCCAGTACTTC. Translation: CASSHGLAGAQYF.

This clonotype was seen only a few times. The CDR3 loop reads CASSFSTSAGEQYF. The CDR3, as DNA: TGTGCCAGCAGTTTCTCGACTAGCGCCGGCGAGCAGTACTTC. The genes are TRBV12-3 or TRBV12-4 and TRBJ2-7; TRBD2 aligns across 8 bases. Unmatched junction bases numbered 7, after V lost 3 bases and J lost 6 bases. The CDR3 is made up of 14 amino acids.

This clonotype was detected only a few times. CDR3 coding DNA: TGCAGCGTGGGGAGGGTAGGATCCTACAATGAGCAGTTCTTC. It codes for CSVGRVGSYNEQFF. The chain couples TRBV29-1 to TRBJ2-1; 7 bases are shared with TRBD2. The CDR3 consists of 14 residues. After removal of 6 bases from V and 1 base from J, the junction contained 6 bases not matched to a gene. Germline V lookup: CDR1 SQVTM, CDR2 ANQGSEA.

This clonotype was seen only a few times. The chain's CDR3 is CASSLTQYTEAFF. The CDR3 bases are TGTGCCAGCAGCTTAACCCAGTACACTGAAGCTTTCTTT. This chain uses TRBV7-6 with TRBJ1-1, with D unresolved. V lost 2 bases to trimming and J lost 3 bases, with 7 bases between them. Germline values: CDR1 SGHVS, CDR2 FNYEAQ. This CDR3 is 13 amino acids long. Full variable domain (rest looked up from reference TRBV7-6 and TRBJ1-1): GAGVSQSPRYKVTKRGQDVALRCDPISGHVSLYWYRQALGQGPEFLTYFNYEAQQDKSGLPNDRFSAERPEGSISTLTIQRTEQRDSAMYRCASSLTQYTEAFFGQGTRLTVV.

The table lists this clonotype with a few counts. The J gene is TRBJ2-7, the V gene TRBV20-1, with 7 bases matching TRBD1. V lost 4 bases, J lost 6 bases, and 12 bases stayed unmatched. This CDR3 spans 14 amino acids. CDR1 is DFQATT and CDR2 is SNEGSKA in the germline V gene (reference sequence). The CDR3 spells CSAIGRVGDSEQYV. CDR3 DNA: TGCAGTGCTATTGGTAGGGTCGGGGACAGCGAGCAGTACGTC.

This chain links TRBV2 with TRBJ2-7; perhaps TRBD1 as D (6 bases). V was clipped by 10 bases and J by 3 bases, with 22 bases between them. CDR3 length: 15 amino acids. Germline assignment: CDR1 SNHLY and CDR2 FYNNEI. The CDR3 DNA reads TGTGCCACACTGGTCCTCCAGGGGAGTGACTACGAGCAGTACGTC. Protein sequence: CATLVLQGSDYEQYV.

This clonotype was picked up many times. This chain uses TRBV20-1 with TRBJ2-4; TRBD1 is a possible D gene (5 bases). Germline V CDR1 and CDR2: DFQATT, SNEGSKA (reference sequence). This CDR3 comprises 13 residues. Trimming took off 6 bases at V and 3 bases at J, with 12 bases between the two ends. The CDR3 DNA reads TGCAGTGCCTACCCAGGGTTCAAAAACATTCAGTACTTC. This sequence encodes CSAYPGFKNIQYF.

V gene TRBV6-2 or TRBV6-3 combines with J gene TRBJ2-5; D not resolved. Germline CDR1 is MNHEY and CDR2 is SVGEGT. V shed 5 bases and J shed 3 bases, with 7 bases lying between them. There are 12 residues in the CDR3. CDR3 loop: CASSTIEETQYF. The CDR3 DNA reads as TGTGCCAGCAGTACGATCGAAGAGACCCAGTACTTC.

Ten or more counts support this clonotype. The rearrangement joins TRBV10-3 to TRBJ2-2; 8 bases map to TRBD2. Trimming took 8 bases from V and 9 from J; bases not matched to a gene: 5. The CDR3 extends over 12 amino acids. Looked up from germline, CDR1 is ENHRY and CDR2 is SYGVKD. The CDR3 DNA follows: TGTGCCATCTTCAGCGGGAGCCGGGAGCTGTTTTTT. This gives the protein CAIFSGSRELFF.

Many counts were recorded for this clonotype. The chain has TRBV6-1 and TRBJ1-5, with D unclear. The CDR3 totals 16 residues. The germline V gene encodes CDR1 MNHNS and CDR2 SASEGT. V was cut by 8 bases and J by 0 bases, with 17 bases left in between. The CDR3 here is CASREAPADSNQPQHF. The CDR3 DNA follows: TGTGCCAGCCGGGAGGCCCCTGCCGATAGCAATCAGCCCCAGCATTTT.

To note about this clonotype: Just one base apart from a much larger clone, this may be a read error. This likely comes from a read error, as the CDR3 has no conserved phenylalanine or tryptophan at its end. The chain has TRBV28 and TRBJ2-3; D is perhaps TRBD1 (6 bases). The V gene's germline CDR1 is MDHEN and CDR2 SYDVKM. This CDR3 has 13 residues. Trimming removed 6 bases at V and 2 bases at J, with 9 bases between. The CDR3 DNA is TGTGCCAGCAGCCCAGGGGTCACAGATACGCAGTATCTT. Protein: CASSPGVTDTQYL.

This clonotype appeared many times. The chain couples TRBV20-1 to TRBJ2-7; 8 nucleotides align to TRBD1. From germline, CDR1 is DFQATT and CDR2 SNEGSKA (reference sequence). The CDR3 has 13 residues. V was clipped by 3 bases and J by 4 bases; unmatched bases: 5. In DNA form, the CDR3 reads TGCAGTGCTAGTGACAGGGGAGTATACGAGCAGTACTTC. It is translated as CSASDRGVYEQYF.

The chain joins TRBV29-1 to TRBJ2-1; D is perhaps TRBD1 (5 bases). V was shortened by 6 bases and J by 4 bases, with 16 bases between the two germline ends. The CDR3 is 14 amino acids. Germline CDR1 is SQVTM and CDR2 is ANQGSEA. CDR3 amino acids: CSVGRRLGYNEQFF. The CDR3 DNA is TGCAGCGTGGGGCGCCGTTTGGGGTACAATGAGCAGTTCTTC.

This clonotype was recorded at least ten times. This chain joins TRBV6-1 and TRBJ2-7; tentative D call: TRBD2 (5 bases). The germline V gene has CDR1 MNHNS and CDR2 SASEGT. The ends were cut back, 6 bases at V and 7 bases at J, with 16 bases in the middle. The CDR3 covers 13 residues. The CDR3 sequence is CASRKYSSGEQYV. CDR3 in DNA: TGTGCCAGCAGAAAATACTCCTCGGGGGAGCAGTACGTC.

Ten or more counts support this clonotype. The chain combines TRBV6-5 with TRBJ2-5, with D possibly matching TRBD1 (6 bases). With 4 bases removed from V and 5 bases from J, the gap between germline ends came to 20 bases. Germline CDR1 reads MNHEY; CDR2 reads SVGAGI. The CDR3 has 16 residues. Here the CDR3 DNA reads TGTGCCAGCAGTTCTGCTACAGGGCTCGAACGCGAGACCCAGTACTTC. It is translated as CASSSATGLERETQYF.

The sample holds many counts of this clonotype. This chain connects TRBV4-3 to TRBJ1-2; possible D gene TRBD1, 6 bases. Germline-derived CDR1 and CDR2 are LGHNA and YSLEER. V was trimmed by 1 base and J by 4 bases, leaving 13 bases between them. The CDR3 covers 15 residues. The CDR3: CASSQVGRDTYGYTF. The DNA for the CDR3 is TGCGCCAGCAGCCAAGTTGGCAGGGACACCTATGGCTACACCTTC.

This clonotype was observed at least ten times. The chain employs TRBV6-2 or TRBV6-3 and TRBJ2-5; D possibly matches TRBD1 or TRBD2 (5 bases each). This CDR3 has 15 amino acids. V was cut by 0 bases and J by 5 bases, with 13 bases left in between. The V gene's germline CDR1 is MNHEY and CDR2 SVGEGT. The DNA of the CDR3 is TGTGCCAGCAGTTACTCGAACCTGGGGACGGAGACCCAGTACTTC. Amino acid sequence: CASSYSNLGTETQYF.